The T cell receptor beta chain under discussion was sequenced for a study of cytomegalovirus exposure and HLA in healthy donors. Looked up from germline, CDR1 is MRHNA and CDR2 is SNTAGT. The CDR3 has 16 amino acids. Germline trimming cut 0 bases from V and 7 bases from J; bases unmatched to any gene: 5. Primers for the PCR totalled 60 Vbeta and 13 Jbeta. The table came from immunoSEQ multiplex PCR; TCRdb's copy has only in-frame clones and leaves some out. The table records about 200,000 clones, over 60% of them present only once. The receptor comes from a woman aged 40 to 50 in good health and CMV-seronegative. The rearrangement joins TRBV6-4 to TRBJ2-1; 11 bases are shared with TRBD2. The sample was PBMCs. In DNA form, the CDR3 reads TGTGCCAGCAGTGACTCGTGGGCTAGCGGGAGGAATGAGCAGTTCTTC. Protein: CASSDSWASGRNEQFF.